A single sample is the source of the 2 T cell receptor beta chains below, sequenced in a study of tissue T cells after allogeneic stem cell transplantation. Time point here: mouse harvest day 7 after allogeneic transplant. The graft held 10^6 splenic CD5+ T cells and 10^7 T-cell-depleted bone marrow cells. Clones were read by immunoSEQ multiplex PCR, and TCRdb kept only the in-frame ones, dropping some. The table records more than 5,500 clones, around two fifths of them present only once. Specimen: skin. These TCRs come from a female BALB/c mouse given C57BL/6 T cells with graft-versus-host disease after an allogeneic hematopoietic cell transplant.

In this sample, this clone turned up a few times. Germline and genes: mouse. The CDR3 is cut off 1 residue early in the read; its end comes from the germline J gene. The chain links TRBV5 to TRBJ2-7; the D gene is possibly TRBD1 (5 bases). CDR1 and CDR2 from the germline V gene are LGHNA and YNLKQL (reference sequence). The V end lost 0 bases, the J end lost 0 bases, and 9 bases lay between the germline ends. The CDR3 is made up of 15 amino acids. Partial CDR3 DNA: TGTGCCAGCAGCCAAGATCGACAGAGCTCCTATGAACAGTAC. It specifies CASSQDRQSSYEQY. The whole CDR3 region reads CASSQDRQSSYEQYF.

This clone was seen a handful of times. The germline and genes are mouse ones. The sequence runs out 1 residue before the end of the CDR3; the remainder is reconstructed from the germline J gene. V usage is TRBV26 and J usage is TRBJ2-7; D may be TRBD1 (5 bases). Trimming stripped 2 bases from V and 4 bases from J, with 9 bases between. CDR1 KGHPV and CDR2 FQNQEV come from the germline V gene (reference sequence). The CDR3 covers 13 residues. The CDR3 sequence is CASSLGQTYEQYF. The sequenced CDR3 bases are TGTGCCAGCAGTCTGGGACAAACTTATGAACAGTAC.